This T cell receptor (beta chain) was found in a study of blood T cell repertoires in COVID-19. Produced via immunoSEQ multiplex PCR; TCRdb's table is partial and in-frame only. The profile shows a few hundred thousand clones, 82% of them singletons. The CDR3 consists of 15 residues. The V and J ends lost 0 bases and 4 bases respectively, with 12 bases between them. Germline V CDR1 and CDR2: KGHSH, LQKENI. V usage is TRBV18 and J usage is TRBJ2-5, with a possible D match to TRBD2 (6 bases). The source is a young woman with acute or convalescent COVID-19. Sample: peripheral blood. This CDR3 reads CASSPPSGRRETQYF. The CDR3 DNA is TGTGCCAGCTCACCACCGTCGGGGAGGAGAGAGACCCAGTACTTC.